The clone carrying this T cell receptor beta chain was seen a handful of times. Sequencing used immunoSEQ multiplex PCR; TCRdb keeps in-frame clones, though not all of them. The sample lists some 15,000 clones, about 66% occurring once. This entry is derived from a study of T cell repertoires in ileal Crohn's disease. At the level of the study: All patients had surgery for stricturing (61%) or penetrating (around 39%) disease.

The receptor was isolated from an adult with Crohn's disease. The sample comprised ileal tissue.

CDR3 residues: CASSASTGSGNTIYF. CDR3 bases: TGTGCCAGTAGTGCCTCGACAGGGTCTGGAAACACCATATATTTT. This chain links TRBV19 with TRBJ1-3; 7 bases agree with TRBD1. The trim removed 5 bases at V and 1 base at J, leaving 5 bases unmatched. Germline CDR1 and CDR2: LNHDA and SQIVND (reference sequence). The length of the CDR3 is 15 residues. Variable domain in full (rest from reference TRBV19 and TRBJ1-3): DGGITQSPKYLFRKEGQNVTLSCEQNLNHDAMYWYRQDPGQGLRLIYYSQIVNDFQKGDIAEGYSVSREKKESFPLTVTSAQKNPTAFYLCASSASTGSGNTIYFGEGSWLTVV.